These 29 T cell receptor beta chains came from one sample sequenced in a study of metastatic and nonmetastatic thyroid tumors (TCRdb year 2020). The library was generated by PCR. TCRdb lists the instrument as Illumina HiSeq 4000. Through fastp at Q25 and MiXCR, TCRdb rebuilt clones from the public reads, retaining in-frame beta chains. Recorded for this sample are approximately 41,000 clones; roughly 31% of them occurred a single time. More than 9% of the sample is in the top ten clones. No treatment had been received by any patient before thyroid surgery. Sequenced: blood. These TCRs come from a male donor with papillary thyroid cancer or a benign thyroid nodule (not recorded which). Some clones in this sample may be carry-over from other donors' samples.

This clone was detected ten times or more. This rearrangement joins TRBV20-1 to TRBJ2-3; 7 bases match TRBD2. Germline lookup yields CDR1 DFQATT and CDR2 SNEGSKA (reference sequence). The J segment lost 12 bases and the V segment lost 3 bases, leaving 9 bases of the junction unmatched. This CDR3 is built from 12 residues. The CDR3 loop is CSASRSGGHQYF. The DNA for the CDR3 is TGCAGTGCTAGCAGGTCGGGAGGTCATCAGTATTTT.

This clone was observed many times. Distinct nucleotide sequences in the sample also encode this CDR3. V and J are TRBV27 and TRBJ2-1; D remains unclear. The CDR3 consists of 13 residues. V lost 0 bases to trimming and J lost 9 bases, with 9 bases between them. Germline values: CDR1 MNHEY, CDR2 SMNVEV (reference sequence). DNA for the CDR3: TGTGCCAGCAGTTTATCCCCCCTTAGTGAGCAGTTCTTC. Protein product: CASSLSPLSEQFF.

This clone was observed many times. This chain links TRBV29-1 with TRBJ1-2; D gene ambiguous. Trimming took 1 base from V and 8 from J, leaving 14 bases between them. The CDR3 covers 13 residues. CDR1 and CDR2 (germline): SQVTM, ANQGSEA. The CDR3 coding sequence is TGCAGCGTTGAAGTGGGCATCATGGGGGGCTACACCTTC. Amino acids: CSVEVGIMGGYTF.

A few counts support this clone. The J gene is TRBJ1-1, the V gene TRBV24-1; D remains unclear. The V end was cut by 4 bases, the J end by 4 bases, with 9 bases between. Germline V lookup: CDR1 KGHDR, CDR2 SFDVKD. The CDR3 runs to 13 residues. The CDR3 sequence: CATSESVGTEAFF. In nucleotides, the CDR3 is TGTGCCACCAGTGAGTCCGTGGGCACTGAAGCTTTCTTT.

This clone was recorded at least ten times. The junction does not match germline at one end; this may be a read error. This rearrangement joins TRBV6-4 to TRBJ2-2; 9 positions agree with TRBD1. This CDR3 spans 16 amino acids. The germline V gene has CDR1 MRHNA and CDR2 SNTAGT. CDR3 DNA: TGTGCCAGCAGGGACTGGGGACAGGGATCGGCCGGGGAGCTGTTTTTT. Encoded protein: CASRDWGQGSAGELFF.

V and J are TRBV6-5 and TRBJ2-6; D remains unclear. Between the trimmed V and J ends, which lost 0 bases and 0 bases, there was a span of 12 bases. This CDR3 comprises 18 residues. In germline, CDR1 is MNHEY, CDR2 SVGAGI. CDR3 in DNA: TGTGCCAGCAGTTACTCGCCGGAAGGCCTCTCTGGGGCCAACGTCCTGACTTTC. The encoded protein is CASSYSPEGLSGANVLTF.

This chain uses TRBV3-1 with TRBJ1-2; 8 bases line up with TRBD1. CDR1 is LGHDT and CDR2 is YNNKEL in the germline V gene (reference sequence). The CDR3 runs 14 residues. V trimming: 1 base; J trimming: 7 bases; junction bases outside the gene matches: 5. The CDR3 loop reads CASSQGTGGAGYTF. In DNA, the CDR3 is TGTGCCAGCAGCCAAGGCACAGGGGGTGCTGGCTACACCTTC.

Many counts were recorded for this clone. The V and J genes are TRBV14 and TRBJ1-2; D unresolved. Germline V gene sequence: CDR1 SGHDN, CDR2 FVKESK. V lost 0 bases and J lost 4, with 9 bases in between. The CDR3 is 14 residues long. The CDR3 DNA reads TGTGCCAGCAGCCAAGAAACCGGGTTCTATGGCTACACCTTC. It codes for CASSQETGFYGYTF.

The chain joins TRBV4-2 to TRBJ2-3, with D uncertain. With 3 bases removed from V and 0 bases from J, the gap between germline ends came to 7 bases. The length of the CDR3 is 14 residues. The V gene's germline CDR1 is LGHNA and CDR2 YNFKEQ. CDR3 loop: CASSQSISTDTQYF. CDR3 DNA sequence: TGTGCCAGCAGCCAGTCCATTAGCACAGATACGCAGTATTTT.

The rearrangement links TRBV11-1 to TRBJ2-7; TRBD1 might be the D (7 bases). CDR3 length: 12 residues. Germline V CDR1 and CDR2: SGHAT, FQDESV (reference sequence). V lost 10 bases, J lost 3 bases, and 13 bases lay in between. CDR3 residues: CAIARGVYEQYF. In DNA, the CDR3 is TGTGCCATTGCCAGGGGGGTCTACGAGCAGTACTTC.

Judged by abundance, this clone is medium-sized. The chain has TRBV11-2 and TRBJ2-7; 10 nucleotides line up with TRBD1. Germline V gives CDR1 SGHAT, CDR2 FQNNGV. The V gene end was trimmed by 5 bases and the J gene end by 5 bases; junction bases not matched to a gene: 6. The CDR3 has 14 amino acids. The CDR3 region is CASSPRDRGHEQYF. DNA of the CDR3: TGTGCCAGCAGCCCTAGGGACAGGGGCCACGAGCAGTACTTC.

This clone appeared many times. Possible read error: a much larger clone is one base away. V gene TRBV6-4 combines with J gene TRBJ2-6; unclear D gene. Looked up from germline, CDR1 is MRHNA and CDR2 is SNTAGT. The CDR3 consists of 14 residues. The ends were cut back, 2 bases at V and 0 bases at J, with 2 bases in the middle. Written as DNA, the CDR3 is TGTGCCAGCAGTGACGACTCTGGGGCCAACGTCCTGACTTTC. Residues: CASSDDSGANVLTF.

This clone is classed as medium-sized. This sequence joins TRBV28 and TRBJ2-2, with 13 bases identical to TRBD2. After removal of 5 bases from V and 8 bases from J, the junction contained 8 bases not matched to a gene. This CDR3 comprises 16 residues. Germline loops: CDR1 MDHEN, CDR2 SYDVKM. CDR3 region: CASSPGLAGELGELFF. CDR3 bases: TGTGCCAGCAGTCCCGGACTAGCGGGAGAGTTGGGGGAGCTGTTTTTT.

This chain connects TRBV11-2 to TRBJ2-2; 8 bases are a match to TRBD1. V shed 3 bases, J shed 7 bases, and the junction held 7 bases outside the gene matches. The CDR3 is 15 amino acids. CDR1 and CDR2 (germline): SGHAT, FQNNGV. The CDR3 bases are TGTGCCAGCAGCTTTCGGCGACAGGGGATCGGGGAGCTGTTTTTT. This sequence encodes CASSFRRQGIGELFF.

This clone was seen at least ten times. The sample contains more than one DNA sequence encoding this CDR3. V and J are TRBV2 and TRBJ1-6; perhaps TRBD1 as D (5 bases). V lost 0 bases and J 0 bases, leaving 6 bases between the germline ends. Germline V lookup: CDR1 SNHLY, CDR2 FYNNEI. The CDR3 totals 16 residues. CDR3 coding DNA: TGTGCCAGCAGTGAAGCTGGGGGCTCCTATAATTCACCCCTCCACTTT. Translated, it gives CASSEAGGSYNSPLHF.

This CDR3 reads CASSHRDSPLHF. As DNA, the CDR3 is TGCGCCAGCAGCCACAGGGATTCACCCCTCCACTTT. The chain carries TRBV4-1 and TRBJ1-6, with D possibly being TRBD1 (5 bases). Deletions cut 3 bases from V and 8 bases from J, with 5 bases between. This CDR3 contains 12 residues. The V gene's germline CDR1 is MGHRA and CDR2 YSYEKL.

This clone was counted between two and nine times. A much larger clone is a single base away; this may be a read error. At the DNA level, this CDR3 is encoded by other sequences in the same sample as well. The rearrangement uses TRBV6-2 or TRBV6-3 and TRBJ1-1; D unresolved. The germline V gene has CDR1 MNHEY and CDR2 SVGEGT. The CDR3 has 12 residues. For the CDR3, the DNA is TGTGCCAGCACAGCAATGAACGCTGAAGCTTTCTTT. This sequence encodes CASTAMNAEAFF.

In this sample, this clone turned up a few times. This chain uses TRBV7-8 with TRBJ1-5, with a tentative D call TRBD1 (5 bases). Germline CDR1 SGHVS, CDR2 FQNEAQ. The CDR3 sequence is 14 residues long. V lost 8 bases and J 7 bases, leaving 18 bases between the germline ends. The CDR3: CASGWDGEGQPQHF. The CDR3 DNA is TGTGCCAGCGGCTGGGACGGGGAAGGCCAGCCCCAGCATTTT.

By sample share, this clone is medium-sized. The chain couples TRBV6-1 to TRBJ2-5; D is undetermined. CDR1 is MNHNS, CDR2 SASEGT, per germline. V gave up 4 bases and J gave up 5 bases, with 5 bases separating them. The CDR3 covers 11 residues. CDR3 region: CASSVGETQYF. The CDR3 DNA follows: TGTGCCAGCAGTGTAGGGGAGACCCAGTACTTC.

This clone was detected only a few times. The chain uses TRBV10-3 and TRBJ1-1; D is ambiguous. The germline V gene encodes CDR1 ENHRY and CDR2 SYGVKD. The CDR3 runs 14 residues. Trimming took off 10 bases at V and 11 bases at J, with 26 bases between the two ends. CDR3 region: CATALQREEVLAFF. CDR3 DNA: TGTGCCACCGCCCTCCAGCGAGAGGAGGTTCTGGCTTTCTTT.

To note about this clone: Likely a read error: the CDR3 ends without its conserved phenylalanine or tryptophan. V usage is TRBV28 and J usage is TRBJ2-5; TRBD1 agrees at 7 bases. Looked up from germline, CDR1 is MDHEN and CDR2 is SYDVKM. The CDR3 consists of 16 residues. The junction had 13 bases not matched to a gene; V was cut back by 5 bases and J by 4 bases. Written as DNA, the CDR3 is TGTGCCAGCAGTCACGGTAAGGGGGCATGGCCAGAGACCCAGTACTTA. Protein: CASSHGKGAWPETQYL.

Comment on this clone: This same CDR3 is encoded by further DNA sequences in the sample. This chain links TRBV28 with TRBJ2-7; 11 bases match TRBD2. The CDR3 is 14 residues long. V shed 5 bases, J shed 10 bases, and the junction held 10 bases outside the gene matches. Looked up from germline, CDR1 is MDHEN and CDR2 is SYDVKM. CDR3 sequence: CASSPGTSGTPQYF. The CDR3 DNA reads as TGTGCCAGCAGTCCAGGGACTAGCGGTACGCCTCAGTACTTC.

Written as DNA, the CDR3 is TGCGCCAGCAGCCAAGAGACAGGGAGGAGAGATGAGCAGTTCTTC. Amino acids: CASSQETGRRDEQFF. The V gene is TRBV4-1, the J gene TRBJ2-1; tentative D call: TRBD1 (7 bases). CDR1 is MGHRA, CDR2 YSYEKL, per germline. The CDR3 is 15 amino acids. V lost 0 bases, J lost 8 bases, and 14 bases lay in between.

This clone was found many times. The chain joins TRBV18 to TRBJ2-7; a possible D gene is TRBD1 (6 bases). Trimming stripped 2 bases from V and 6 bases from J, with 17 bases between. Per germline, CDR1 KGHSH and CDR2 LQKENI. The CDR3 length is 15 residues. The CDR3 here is CASSPNAGEVGEQYF. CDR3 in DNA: TGTGCCAGCTCACCAAATGCAGGGGAAGTGGGCGAGCAGTACTTC.

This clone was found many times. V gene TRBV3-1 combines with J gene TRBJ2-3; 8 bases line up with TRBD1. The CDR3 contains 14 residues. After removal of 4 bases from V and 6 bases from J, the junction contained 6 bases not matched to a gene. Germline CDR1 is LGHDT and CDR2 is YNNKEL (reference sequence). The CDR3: CASSLQGAGDTQYF. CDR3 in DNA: TGTGCCAGCAGCCTGCAGGGGGCCGGGGATACGCAGTATTTT.

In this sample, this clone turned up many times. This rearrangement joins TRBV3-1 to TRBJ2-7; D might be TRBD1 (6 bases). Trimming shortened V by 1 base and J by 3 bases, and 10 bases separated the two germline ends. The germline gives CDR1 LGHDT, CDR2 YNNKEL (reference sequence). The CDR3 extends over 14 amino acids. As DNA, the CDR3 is TGTGCCAGCAGCCAAGCTGTCAGGGGCTACGAGCAGTACTTC. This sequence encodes CASSQAVRGYEQYF.

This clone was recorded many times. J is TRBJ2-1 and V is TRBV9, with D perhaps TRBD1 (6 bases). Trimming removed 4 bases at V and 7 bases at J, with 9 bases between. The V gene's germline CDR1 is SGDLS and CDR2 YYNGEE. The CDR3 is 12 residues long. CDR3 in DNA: TGTGCCAGCAGCACCCAGGGGAATGAGCAGTTCTTC. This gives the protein CASSTQGNEQFF. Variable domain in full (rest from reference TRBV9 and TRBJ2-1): DSGVTQTPKHLITATGQRVTLRCSPRSGDLSVYWYQQSLDQGLQFLIQYYNGEERAKGNILERFSAQQFPDLHSELNLSSLELGDSALYFCASSTQGNEQFFGPGTRLTVL.

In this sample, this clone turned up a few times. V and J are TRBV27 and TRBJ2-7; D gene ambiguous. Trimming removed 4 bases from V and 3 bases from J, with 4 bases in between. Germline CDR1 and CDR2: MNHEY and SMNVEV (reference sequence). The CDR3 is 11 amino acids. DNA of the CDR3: TGTGCCAGCAGTTCCCACTACGAGCAGTACTTC. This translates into CASSSHYEQYF.

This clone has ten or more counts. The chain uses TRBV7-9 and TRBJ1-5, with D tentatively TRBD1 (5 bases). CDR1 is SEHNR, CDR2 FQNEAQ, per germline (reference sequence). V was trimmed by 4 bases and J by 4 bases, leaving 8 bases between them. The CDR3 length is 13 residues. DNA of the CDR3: TGTGCCAGCAGCTCCAGGGTTAATCAGCCCCAGCATTTT. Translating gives CASSSRVNQPQHF.